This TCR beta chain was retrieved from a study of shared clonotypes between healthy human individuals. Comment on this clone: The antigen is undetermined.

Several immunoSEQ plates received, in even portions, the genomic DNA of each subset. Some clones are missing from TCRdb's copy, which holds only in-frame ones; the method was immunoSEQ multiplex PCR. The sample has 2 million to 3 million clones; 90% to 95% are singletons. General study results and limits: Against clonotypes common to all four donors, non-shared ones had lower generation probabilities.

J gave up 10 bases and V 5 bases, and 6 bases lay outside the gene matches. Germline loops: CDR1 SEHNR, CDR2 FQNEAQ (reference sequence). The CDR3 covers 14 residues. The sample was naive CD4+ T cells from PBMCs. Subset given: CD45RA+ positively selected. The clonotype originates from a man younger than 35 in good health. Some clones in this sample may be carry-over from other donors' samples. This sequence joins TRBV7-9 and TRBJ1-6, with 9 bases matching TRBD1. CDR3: CASSLQGADSPLHF. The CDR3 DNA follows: TGTGCCAGCAGCCTACAGGGGGCTGACTCACCCCTCCACTTT.